This T cell receptor beta chain was retrieved from a study of beta chain features in type 1 diabetes. Study as a whole: Over all samples combined, 107,917,701 sorted cells were examined. Whole-study results and caveats: People with Type 1 diabetes carried modestly yet significantly shorter TCRB CDR3s in all four CD4+ subsets.

This CDR3 region has 11 residues. The V end lost 1 base, the J end lost 8 bases, and 2 bases lay between the germline ends. In germline, CDR1 is SGHDN, CDR2 FVKESK. The study reverse transcribed the entire isolated RNA, so it sequenced expressed TCRB transcripts. Produced via immunoSEQ multiplex PCR; TCRdb's table is partial and in-frame only. The sample yields just over 450,000 clones, approximately 30% seen once. This clone has just a few counts. Its antigen is unknown. The same CDR3 also results from other DNA sequences found in this sample. The chain employs TRBV14 and TRBJ2-2; D gene unclear. The receptor comes from a man aged 18 to 29 in good health. Sequencing was carried out using naive CD4+ T cells from blood. This CDR3 reads CASSQAGELFF. The CDR3 DNA sequence: TGTGCCAGCAGCCAAGCGGGGGAGCTGTTTTTT.